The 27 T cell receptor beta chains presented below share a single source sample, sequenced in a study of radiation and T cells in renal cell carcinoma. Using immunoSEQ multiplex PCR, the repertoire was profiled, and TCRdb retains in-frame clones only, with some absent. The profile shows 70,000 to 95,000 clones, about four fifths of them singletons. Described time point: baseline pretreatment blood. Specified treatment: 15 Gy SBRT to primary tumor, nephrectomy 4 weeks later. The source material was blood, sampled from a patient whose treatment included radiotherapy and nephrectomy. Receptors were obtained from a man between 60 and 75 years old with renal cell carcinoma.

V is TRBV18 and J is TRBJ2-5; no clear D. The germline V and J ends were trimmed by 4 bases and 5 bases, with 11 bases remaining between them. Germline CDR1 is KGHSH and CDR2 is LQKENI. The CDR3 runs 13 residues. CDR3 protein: CASSLREGETQYF. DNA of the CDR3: TGTGCCAGCTCACTTCGAGAAGGCGAGACCCAGTACTTC.

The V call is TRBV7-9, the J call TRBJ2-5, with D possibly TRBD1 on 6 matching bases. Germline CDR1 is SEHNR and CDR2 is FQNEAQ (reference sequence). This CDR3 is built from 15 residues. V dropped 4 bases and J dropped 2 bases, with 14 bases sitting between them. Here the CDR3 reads CASSSSGTTQETQYF. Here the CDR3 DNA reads TGTGCCAGCAGCTCCTCCGGGACAACTCAAGAGACCCAGTACTTC.

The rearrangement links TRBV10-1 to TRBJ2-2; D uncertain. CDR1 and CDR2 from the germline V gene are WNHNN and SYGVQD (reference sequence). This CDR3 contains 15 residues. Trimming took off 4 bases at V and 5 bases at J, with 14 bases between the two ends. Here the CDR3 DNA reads TGCGCCAGCAGTGTTACCCGCAGCCCGACCGGGGAGCTGTTTTTT. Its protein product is CASSVTRSPTGELFF.

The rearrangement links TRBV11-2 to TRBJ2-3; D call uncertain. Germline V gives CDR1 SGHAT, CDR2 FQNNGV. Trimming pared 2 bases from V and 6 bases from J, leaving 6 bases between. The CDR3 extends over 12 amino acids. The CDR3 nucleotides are TGTGCCAGCAGCTTATCCGGGGATACGCAGTATTTT. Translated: CASSLSGDTQYF.

The CDR3: CASSLAPGLRGSGNTIYF. In nucleotides, the CDR3 is TGCGCCAGCAGCCTAGCACCGGGTCTGCGGGGGTCTGGAAACACCATATATTTT. The J gene is TRBJ1-3, the V gene TRBV5-1; possible D gene TRBD1, 5 bases. CDR1 is SGHRS and CDR2 is YFSETQ in the germline V gene. V was shortened by 4 bases and J by 1 base, with 21 bases between the two germline ends. There are 18 residues in the CDR3.

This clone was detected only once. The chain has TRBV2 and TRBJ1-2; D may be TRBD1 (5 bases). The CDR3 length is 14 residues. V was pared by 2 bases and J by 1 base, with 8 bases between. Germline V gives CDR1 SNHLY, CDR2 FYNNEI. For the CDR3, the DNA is TGTGCCAGCAGTGAACAGGGAGTTAACTATGGCTACACCTTC. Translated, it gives CASSEQGVNYGYTF.

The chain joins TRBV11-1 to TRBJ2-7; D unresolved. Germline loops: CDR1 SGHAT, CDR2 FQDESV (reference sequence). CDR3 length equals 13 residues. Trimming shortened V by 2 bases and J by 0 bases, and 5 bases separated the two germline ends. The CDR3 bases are TGTGCCAGCAGCTTATACACCTCCTACGAGCAGTACTTC. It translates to CASSLYTSYEQYF.

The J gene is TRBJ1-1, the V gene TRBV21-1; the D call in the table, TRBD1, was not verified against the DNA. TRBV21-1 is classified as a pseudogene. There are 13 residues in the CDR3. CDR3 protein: CASSPRLNTEAFF. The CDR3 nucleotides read TGTGCCAGCAGCCCCAGGCTGAACACTGAAGCTTTCTTT.

In nucleotides, the CDR3 is TGTGCCAGCAGTTCTCCAGCCGGGACGGACACCGGGGAGCTGTTTTTT. It yields the protein CASSSPAGTDTGELFF. The rearrangement uses TRBV6-6 and TRBJ2-2; the D call may be TRBD1 or TRBD2 (5 bases each). Germline CDR1 MNHNY, CDR2 SVGAGI (reference sequence). The V end was cut by 4 bases, the J end by 3 bases, with 15 bases between. CDR3 length: 16 residues.

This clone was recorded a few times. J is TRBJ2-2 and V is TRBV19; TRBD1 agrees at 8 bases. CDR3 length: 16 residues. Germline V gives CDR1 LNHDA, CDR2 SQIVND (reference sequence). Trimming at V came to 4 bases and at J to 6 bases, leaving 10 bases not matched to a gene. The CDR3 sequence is CASSTRRQGRPGELFF. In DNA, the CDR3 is TGTGCCAGTAGTACAAGAAGACAGGGGAGGCCCGGGGAGCTGTTTTTT.

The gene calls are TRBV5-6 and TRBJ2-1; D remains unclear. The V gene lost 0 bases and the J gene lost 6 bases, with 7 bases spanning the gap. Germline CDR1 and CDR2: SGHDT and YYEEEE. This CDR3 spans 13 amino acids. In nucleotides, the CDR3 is TGTGCCAGCAGCTTGGGGCCACCCAATGAGCAGTTCTTC. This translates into CASSLGPPNEQFF. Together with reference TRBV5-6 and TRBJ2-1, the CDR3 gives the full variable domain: DAGVTQSPTHLIKTRGQQVTLRCSPKSGHDTVSWYQQALGQGPQFIFQYYEEEERQRGNFPDRFSGHQFPNYSSELNVNALLLGDSALYLCASSLGPPNEQFFGPGTRLTVL.

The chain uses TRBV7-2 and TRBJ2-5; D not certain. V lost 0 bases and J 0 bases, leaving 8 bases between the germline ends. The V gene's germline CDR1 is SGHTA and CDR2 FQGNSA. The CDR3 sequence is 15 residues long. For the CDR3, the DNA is TGTGCCAGCAGCTTAGCCGGTCGGTACCAAGAGACCCAGTACTTC. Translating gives CASSLAGRYQETQYF.

The CDR3 region is CASSISSSGMGYNEQFF. In nucleotides, the CDR3 is TGTGCCAGCAGCATCTCCTCTAGCGGGATGGGCTACAATGAGCAGTTCTTC. The chain carries TRBV7-2 and TRBJ2-1; 9 nucleotides match TRBD2. CDR3 length equals 17 residues. CDR1 is SGHTA, CDR2 FQGNSA, per germline. Trimming removed 5 bases from V and 3 bases from J; junction bases left unmatched: 11.

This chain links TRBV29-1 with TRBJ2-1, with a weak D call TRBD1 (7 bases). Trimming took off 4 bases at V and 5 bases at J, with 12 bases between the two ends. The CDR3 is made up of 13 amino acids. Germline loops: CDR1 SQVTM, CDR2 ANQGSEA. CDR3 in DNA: TGCAGCGTTGGGACAGGAGGGAACAATGAGCAGTTCTTC. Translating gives CSVGTGGNNEQFF.

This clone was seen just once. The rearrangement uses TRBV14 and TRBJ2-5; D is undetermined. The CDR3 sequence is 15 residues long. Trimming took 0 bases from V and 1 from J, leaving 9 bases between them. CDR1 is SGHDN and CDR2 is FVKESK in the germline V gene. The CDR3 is CASSQETSVQETQYF. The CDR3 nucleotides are TGTGCCAGCAGCCAAGAAACGAGCGTCCAAGAGACCCAGTACTTC.

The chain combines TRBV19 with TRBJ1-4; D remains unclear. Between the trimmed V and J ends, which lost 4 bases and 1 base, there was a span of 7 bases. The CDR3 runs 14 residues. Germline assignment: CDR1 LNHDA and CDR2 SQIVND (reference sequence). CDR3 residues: CASSRARTNEKLFF. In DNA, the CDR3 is TGTGCCAGTAGTAGGGCCAGAACTAATGAAAAACTGTTTTTT.

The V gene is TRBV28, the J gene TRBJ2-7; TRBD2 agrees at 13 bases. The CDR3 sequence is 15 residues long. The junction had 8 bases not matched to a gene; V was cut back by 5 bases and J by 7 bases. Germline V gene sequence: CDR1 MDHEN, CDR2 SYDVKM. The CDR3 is CASSTTSGRDKEQYF. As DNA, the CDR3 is TGTGCCAGCAGTACTACTAGCGGGAGGGATAAAGAGCAGTACTTC.

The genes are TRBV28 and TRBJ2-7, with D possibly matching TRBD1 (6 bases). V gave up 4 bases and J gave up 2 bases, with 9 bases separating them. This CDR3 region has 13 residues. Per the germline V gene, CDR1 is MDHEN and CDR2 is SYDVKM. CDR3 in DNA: TGTGCCAGCAGTTCAACAGGGACCTACGAGCAGTACTTC. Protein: CASSSTGTYEQYF.

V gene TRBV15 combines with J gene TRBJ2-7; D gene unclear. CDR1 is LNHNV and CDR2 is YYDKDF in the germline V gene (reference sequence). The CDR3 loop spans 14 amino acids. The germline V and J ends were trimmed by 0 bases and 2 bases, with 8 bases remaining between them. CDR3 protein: CATSRDRQAYEQYF. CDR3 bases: TGTGCCACCAGCAGAGATCGCCAGGCCTACGAGCAGTACTTC.

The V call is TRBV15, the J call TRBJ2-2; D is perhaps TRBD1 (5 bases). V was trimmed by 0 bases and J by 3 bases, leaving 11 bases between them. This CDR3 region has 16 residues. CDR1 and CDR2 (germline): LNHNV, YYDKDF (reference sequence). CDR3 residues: CATSREGRADTGELFF. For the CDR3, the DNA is TGTGCCACCAGCAGAGAGGGCAGGGCGGACACCGGGGAGCTGTTTTTT.

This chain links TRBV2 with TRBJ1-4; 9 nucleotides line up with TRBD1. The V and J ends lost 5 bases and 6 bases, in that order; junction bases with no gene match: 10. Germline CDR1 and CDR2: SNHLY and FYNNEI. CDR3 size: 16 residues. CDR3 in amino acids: CASSLQGARRDEKLFF. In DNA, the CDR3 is TGTGCCAGCAGTCTACAGGGGGCGCGGCGGGATGAAAAACTGTTTTTT.

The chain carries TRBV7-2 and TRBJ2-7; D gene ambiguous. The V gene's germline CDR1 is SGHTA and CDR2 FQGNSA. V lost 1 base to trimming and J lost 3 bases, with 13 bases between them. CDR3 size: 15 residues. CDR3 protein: CASSLVSRAIYEQYF. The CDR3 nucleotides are TGTGCCAGCAGCTTAGTATCTAGGGCCATCTACGAGCAGTACTTC.

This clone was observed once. CDR3 in amino acids: CASSVGTGQAGELFF. CDR3 bases: TGTGCCAGCAGCGTAGGGACAGGGCAGGCCGGGGAGCTGTTTTTT. The V call is TRBV9, the J call TRBJ2-2; 8 bases agree with TRBD1. Germline V CDR1 and CDR2: SGDLS, YYNGEE. The CDR3 covers 15 residues. Trimming took 0 bases from V and 6 from J; bases not matched to a gene: 4. Full variable domain (outside the CDR3, taken from reference TRBV9 and TRBJ2-2): DSGVTQTPKHLITATGQRVTLRCSPRSGDLSVYWYQQSLDQGLQFLIQYYNGEERAKGNILERFSAQQFPDLHSELNLSSLELGDSALYFCASSVGTGQAGELFFGEGSRLTVL.

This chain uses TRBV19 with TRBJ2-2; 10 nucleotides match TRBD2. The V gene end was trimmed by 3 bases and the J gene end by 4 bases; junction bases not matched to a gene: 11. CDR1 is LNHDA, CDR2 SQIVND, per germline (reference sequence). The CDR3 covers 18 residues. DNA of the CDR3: TGTGCCAGTAGTATCCTGGAACTAGCGGGAAGAGTCACCGGGGAGCTGTTTTTT. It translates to CASSILELAGRVTGELFF.

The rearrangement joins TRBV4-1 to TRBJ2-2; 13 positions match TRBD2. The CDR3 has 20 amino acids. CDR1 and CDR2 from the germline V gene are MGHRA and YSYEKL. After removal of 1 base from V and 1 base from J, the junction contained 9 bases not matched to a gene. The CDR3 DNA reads TGCGCCAGCAGCCAAGGTGATCCGGGACTAGCGGGGAAGAACACCGGGGAGCTGTTTTTT. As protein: CASSQGDPGLAGKNTGELFF.

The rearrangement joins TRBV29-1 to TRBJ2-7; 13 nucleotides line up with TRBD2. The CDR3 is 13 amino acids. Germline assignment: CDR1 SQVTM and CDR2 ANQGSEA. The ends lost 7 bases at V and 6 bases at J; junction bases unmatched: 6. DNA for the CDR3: TGCAGCGCATGGACTAGCGGGAGCGGCGAGCAGTACTTC. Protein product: CSAWTSGSGEQYF.

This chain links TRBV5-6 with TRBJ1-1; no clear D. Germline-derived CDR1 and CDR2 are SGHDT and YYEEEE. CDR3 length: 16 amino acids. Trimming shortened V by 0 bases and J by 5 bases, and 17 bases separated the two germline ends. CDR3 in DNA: TGTGCCAGCAGCTTGGGAGTTCGGAGGATGTGGACTGAAGCTTTCTTT. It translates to CASSLGVRRMWTEAFF.